These T cell receptor beta chains were read from a single sample in a study of blood T cell repertoires in COVID-19. This table comes from immunoSEQ multiplex PCR, and its TCRdb copy is limited to in-frame clones, with some not included. The data hold hundreds of thousands of clones, with approximately 90% observed a single time. Sequencing input: PBMCs or T cells enriched from blood (not recorded which). The receptors stem from a woman in her late teens or twenties with acute COVID-19. Both conserved end residues are part of each CDR3. A D gene is named only where the DNA matches it firmly. Expanded clones are given a class, and other clones once, few, many or no size at all.

J: TRBJ2-3
size: -
V: TRBV5-4
D: TRBD1
DNA: TGTGCCAGCAGCAAAACACACGGGACAGGGGGAACAGATACGCAGTATTTT
CDR3: CASSKTHGTGGTDTQYF

J: TRBJ1-3
size: -
V: TRBV4-1
D: TRBD1
DNA: TGCGCCAGCAGCCAGACGTCGACAGGGGGAAACACCATATATTTT
CDR3: CASSQTSTGGNTIYF

J: TRBJ2-7
size: few
V: TRBV13
D: TRBD2
DNA: TGTGCCAGCAGCCTCAGATTAGCGGGAGTAGTGGACGAGCAGTACTTC
CDR3: CASSLRLAGVVDEQYF

J: TRBJ2-1
size: -
V: TRBV30
D: TRBD2
DNA: TGTGCCTGGACCGGGGGACTAGCGGTTAACAATGAGCAGTTCTTC
CDR3: CAWTGGLAVNNEQFF

J: TRBJ2-3
size: -
V: TRBV4-3
D: TRBD2
DNA: TGCGCCAGCAGCCAACGTGGGGAAACTAGCGGGAGAATGCATACGCAGTATTTT
CDR3: CASSQRGETSGRMHTQYF

J: TRBJ1-1
size: -
V: TRBV9
D: TRBD1
DNA: TGTGCCAGCAGCAAGCTGACAGGGGAGCGCACTGAAGCTTTCTTT
CDR3: CASSKLTGERTEAFF

J: TRBJ2-3
size: -
V: TRBV10-1
D: -
DNA: TGCGCCAGCAGAGGAGACGCCGTAACAGATACGCAGTATTTT
CDR3: CASRGDAVTDTQYF

J: TRBJ2-2
size: -
V: TRBV28
D: TRBD1
DNA: TGTGCCAGCAGTTCGTGGGTTGGGACAGGGATTGATAAAATCACCGGGGAGCTGTTTTTT
CDR3: CASSSWVGTGIDKITGELFF

J: TRBJ1-2
size: -
V: TRBV6-6
D: -
DNA: TGTGCCAGCAAGCGGGACTCGCGTAACTATGGCTACACCTTC
CDR3: CASKRDSRNYGYTF

J: TRBJ2-7
size: -
V: TRBV6-2/TRBV6-3
D: TRBD1
DNA: TGTGCCAGCAGTTCCGGGACAGGGATCTACGAGCAGTACTTC
CDR3: CASSSGTGIYEQYF